The 25 T cell receptor beta chains below were found in one sample sequenced in a study of blood T cell repertoires in COVID-19. The assay was immunoSEQ multiplex PCR, and TCRdb's table has in-frame clones only and misses some. Of under 500,000 clones listed, about 85% were seen once; the top ten hold about 2.1%. The sequenced material came from PBMCs or T cells enriched from blood (not recorded which). Receptors were obtained from a woman aged 18-30 years with acute COVID-19.

V is TRBV7-3 and J is TRBJ1-2; TRBD1 matches at 7 bases. Trimming took 4 bases from V and 8 from J; bases not matched to a gene: 10. CDR3 length: 14 amino acids. CDR1 and CDR2 (germline): SGHTA, FQGTGA. CDR3 protein: CASSSSDRSEGYTF. The CDR3, as DNA: TGTGCCAGCAGCTCCTCGGACAGGTCAGAAGGCTACACCTTC. Full variable domain (missing parts from reference TRBV7-3 and TRBJ1-2): GAGVSQTPSNKVTEKGKYVELRCDPISGHTALYWYRQSLGQGPEFLIYFQGTGAADDSGLPNDRFFAVRPEGSVSTLKIQRTERGDSAVYLCASSSSDRSEGYTFGSGTRLTVV.

This clone occurred once. J is TRBJ2-7 and V is TRBV27, with unresolved D. The V gene lost 0 bases and the J gene lost 2 bases, with 11 bases spanning the gap. This CDR3 region has 15 residues. CDR1 MNHEY and CDR2 SMNVEV come from the germline V gene (reference sequence). The CDR3 coding sequence is TGTGCCAGCAGTTTATCGTATCCGGGTCCCTACGAGCAGTACTTC. It translates to CASSLSYPGPYEQYF.

This clone was detected only once. The junction shows a germline mismatch at one end, possibly a read error. This rearrangement joins TRBV7-7 to TRBJ1-1; D is ambiguous. This CDR3 is 13 amino acids long. Germline assignment: CDR1 SSHAT and CDR2 FNYEAQ (reference sequence). This CDR3 reads CASSLSTGTEAFF. CDR3 nucleotides: TGTGCTAGCAGCTTATCGACCGGGACTGAAGCTTTCTTT. The entire variable domain, with the rest obtained from reference TRBV7-7 and TRBJ1-1, is as follows: GAGVSQSPRYKVTKRGQDVTLRCDPISSHATLYWYQQALGQGPEFLTYFNYEAQPDKSGLPSDRFSAERPEGSISTLTIQRTEQRDSAMYRCASSLSTGTEAFFGQGTRLTVV.

V usage is TRBV11-2 and J usage is TRBJ1-2, with 12 bases lining up with TRBD1. The CDR3 extends over 15 amino acids. The ends lost 5 bases at V and 8 bases at J; junction bases unmatched: 9. Germline assignment: CDR1 SGHAT and CDR2 FQNNGV. The CDR3 DNA sequence: TGTGCCAGCAGCAGACCGGGACAGGGGGCTCGGGGCTACACCTTC. This translates into CASSRPGQGARGYTF. The full variable domain, in which reference TRBV11-2 and TRBJ1-2 provide the parts outside the CDR3, is EAGVAQSPRYKIIEKRQSVAFWCNPISGHATLYWYQQILGQGPKLLIQFQNNGVVDDSQLPKDRFSAERLKGVDSTLKIQPAKLEDSAVYLCASSRPGQGARGYTFGSGTRLTVV.

The chain combines TRBV5-5 with TRBJ2-1; D may be TRBD2 (6 bases). The CDR3 spans 14 residues. Looked up from germline, CDR1 is SGHKS and CDR2 is YYEKEE (reference sequence). V was cut by 1 base and J by 6 bases, with 11 bases left in between. The CDR3 DNA follows: TGTGCCAGCAGCTTGCTTGCCGGGGGCAATGAGCAGTTCTTC. Translation: CASSLLAGGNEQFF.

In its sample, this clone was seen a few times. This sequence joins TRBV5-4 and TRBJ2-1, with a possible D match to TRBD2 (5 bases). Trimming pared 0 bases from V and 8 bases from J, leaving 21 bases between. The length of the CDR3 is 17 residues. Germline V gene sequence: CDR1 SGHNT, CDR2 YYREEE (reference sequence). CDR3 sequence: CASSLDLVATSPDEQFF. Here the CDR3 DNA reads TGTGCCAGCAGCTTGGACTTAGTAGCGACCAGTCCTGATGAGCAGTTCTTC.

The J gene is TRBJ1-6, the V gene TRBV5-6, with TRBD1 matching 9 bases. The CDR3 has 16 amino acids. CDR1 is SGHDT and CDR2 is YYEEEE in the germline V gene. The V segment lost 4 bases and the J segment 9 bases; nucleotides outside the gene matches: 11. CDR3 coding DNA: TGTGCCAGCAGCCCCGGGACAGGGAGAGGGTTTTCACCCCTCCACTTT. This sequence encodes CASSPGTGRGFSPLHF.

The chain is built from TRBV12-3 or TRBV12-4 and TRBJ1-5; the D is unclear. The CDR3 runs to 12 residues. Trimming took 7 bases from V and 6 from J, leaving 10 bases between them. CDR3 DNA: TGTGCCAGCACCCTTAACGGTCAGCCCCAGCATTTT. It codes for CASTLNGQPQHF.

The CDR3 spells CASSTLDRNTEAFF. As DNA, the CDR3 is TGTGCCAGCAGTACTCTGGACAGGAACACTGAAGCTTTCTTT. This chain uses TRBV28 with TRBJ1-1; TRBD1 might be the D (6 bases). Germline V lookup: CDR1 MDHEN, CDR2 SYDVKM. The V gene lost 5 bases and the J gene lost 1 base, with 11 bases spanning the gap. The CDR3 extends over 14 amino acids. Using reference TRBV28 and TRBJ1-1 for the parts outside the CDR3, the full variable domain is DVKVTQSSRYLVKRTGEKVFLECVQDMDHENMFWYRQDPGLGLRLIYFSYDVKMKEKGDIPEGYSVSREKKERFSLILESASTNQTSMYLCASSTLDRNTEAFFGQGTRLTVV.

The chain joins TRBV5-1 to TRBJ1-1; a weak D match, TRBD1 (6 bases). Germline-derived CDR1 and CDR2 are SGHRS and YFSETQ. Trimming left V 1 base short and J 4 bases short, with 14 bases between. CDR3 length: 15 residues. CDR3 DNA: TGCGCCAGCAGCTTGTCCGCAGGGGTCGGCACTGAAGCTTTCTTT. It encodes CASSLSAGVGTEAFF.

The gene calls are TRBV3-1 (or the pseudogene TRBV3-2) and TRBJ2-5, with D possibly matching TRBD2 (6 bases). The V and J ends lost 4 bases and 6 bases respectively, with 18 bases between them. The CDR3 totals 15 residues. The germline V gene encodes CDR1 LGHDT and CDR2 YNNKEL (reference sequence). CDR3 region: CASSPSRLEEKTQYF. CDR3 in DNA: TGTGCCAGCAGCCCTTCAAGACTAGAGGAAAAGACCCAGTACTTC.

V and J are TRBV4-1 and TRBJ2-7; a weak D match, TRBD2 (6 bases). Trimming shortened V by 1 base and J by 2 bases, and 9 bases separated the two germline ends. The CDR3 consists of 14 residues. The germline V gene encodes CDR1 MGHRA and CDR2 YSYEKL. The CDR3 nucleotides read TGCGCCAGCAGCCAAGTGGGCGGGACCTACGAGCAGTACTTC. This codes for CASSQVGGTYEQYF.

The V call is TRBV4-1, the J call TRBJ2-3; D is unclear. The V and J ends lost 3 bases and 2 bases respectively, with 12 bases between them. Germline assignment: CDR1 MGHRA and CDR2 YSYEKL. The CDR3 is 15 amino acids. CDR3: CASSHQFSSTDTQYF. The CDR3 nucleotides read TGCGCCAGCAGCCACCAGTTTTCTTCCACAGATACGCAGTATTTT.

The rearrangement joins TRBV12-3 or TRBV12-4 to TRBJ2-7, with D uncertain. Trimming took off 0 bases at V and 2 bases at J, with 5 bases between the two ends. CDR3 length: 13 amino acids. CDR3 sequence: CASSLAPAYEQYF. DNA for the CDR3: TGTGCCAGCAGTTTAGCACCAGCCTACGAGCAGTACTTC.

This clone showed up just a few times. J is TRBJ1-1 and V is TRBV3-1 (or the pseudogene TRBV3-2), with D possibly matching TRBD1 (6 bases). The CDR3 has 13 residues. From germline, CDR1 is LGHDT and CDR2 YNNKEL (reference sequence). Deletions cut 2 bases from V and 3 bases from J, with 7 bases between. The CDR3 nucleotides are TGTGCCAGCAGCCAATACAGGGACACTGAAGCTTTCTTT. It specifies CASSQYRDTEAFF.

The chain has TRBV6-5 and TRBJ1-4; D is uncertain. The ends were cut back, 4 bases at V and 7 bases at J, with 16 bases in the middle. The CDR3 spans 15 residues. From germline, CDR1 is MNHEY and CDR2 SVGAGI. This CDR3 is CASSSNSGVGEKLFF. As DNA, the CDR3 is TGTGCCAGCAGTTCCAATTCCGGGGTTGGTGAAAAACTGTTTTTT.

The table lists this clone with a few counts. The chain links TRBV7-3 to TRBJ2-7; 8 bases map to TRBD2. CDR1 is SGHTA, CDR2 FQGTGA, per germline. After removal of 3 bases from V and 2 bases from J, the junction contained 12 bases not matched to a gene. The CDR3 is made up of 17 amino acids. The CDR3 coding sequence is TGTGCCAGCAGCTTGTTTCGGGAGGGGTGGTCAACCTACGAGCAGTACTTC. Amino acid sequence: CASSLFREGWSTYEQYF.

The chain's CDR3 is CASSVRGHQETQYF. DNA for the CDR3: TGTGCCAGCAGTGTCAGGGGGCACCAAGAGACCCAGTACTTC. This chain uses TRBV2 with TRBJ2-5; 8 nucleotides align to TRBD1. J was trimmed by 0 bases and V by 4 bases; bases with no gene match: 1. Germline CDR1 is SNHLY and CDR2 is FYNNEI. CDR3 length equals 14 residues.

The rearrangement uses TRBV28 and TRBJ2-5, with D possibly TRBD2 on 5 matching bases. This CDR3 region has 17 residues. CDR1 MDHEN and CDR2 SYDVKM come from the germline V gene. Trimming stripped 3 bases from V and 2 bases from J, with 19 bases between. The CDR3 is CASSFYGSRSLQETQYF. The CDR3 DNA follows: TGTGCCAGCAGTTTCTATGGGAGCCGATCCTTGCAAGAGACCCAGTACTTC.

The V call is TRBV12-3 or TRBV12-4, the J call TRBJ1-2; D remains ambiguous. CDR3 length equals 13 residues. Deletions cut 5 bases from V and 3 bases from J, with 10 bases between. The CDR3 region is CASSLRGHYGYTF. The CDR3 DNA sequence: TGTGCCAGCAGTCTTAGAGGCCACTATGGCTACACCTTC.

The J gene is TRBJ2-1, the V gene TRBV15; the match to TRBD1 covers 7 bases. Germline V gene sequence: CDR1 LNHNV, CDR2 YYDKDF (reference sequence). The CDR3 consists of 15 residues. Germline trimming cut 6 bases from V and 0 bases from J; bases unmatched to any gene: 5. CDR3 in amino acids: CATRKGASSYNEQFF. CDR3 coding DNA: TGTGCCACCAGGAAGGGGGCGAGCTCCTACAATGAGCAGTTCTTC.

The chain couples TRBV2 to TRBJ2-2; no reliable D call. Trimming cost V 6 bases and J 6 bases, with 8 bases left between them. This CDR3 is 12 amino acids long. Looked up from germline, CDR1 is SNHLY and CDR2 is FYNNEI. In DNA, the CDR3 is TGTGCCAGCAGGGTGTCGGCCGGGGAGCTGTTTTTT. Encoded protein: CASRVSAGELFF.

The V gene is TRBV7-3, the J gene TRBJ2-1; D is undetermined. The V end was cut by 0 bases, the J end by 2 bases, with 8 bases between. CDR1 is SGHTA, CDR2 FQGTGA, per germline. This CDR3 is built from 15 residues. The CDR3 loop is CASSLTSLPYNEQFF. The CDR3 bases are TGTGCCAGCAGCTTAACAAGCCTACCCTACAATGAGCAGTTCTTC.

The chain joins TRBV9 to TRBJ2-7, with 9 bases fitting TRBD1. There are 15 residues in the CDR3. Per germline, CDR1 SGDLS and CDR2 YYNGEE. The junction had 4 bases not matched to a gene; V was cut back by 3 bases and J by 0 bases. The chain's CDR3 is CASSGGQGPSYEQYF. The CDR3 DNA is TGTGCCAGCAGCGGCGGACAGGGGCCCTCCTACGAGCAGTACTTC.

This chain uses TRBV4-3 with TRBJ2-1; D remains ambiguous. Trimming left V 2 bases short and J 8 bases short, with 7 bases between. CDR1 is LGHNA, CDR2 YSLEER, per germline. The CDR3 has 12 residues. CDR3 in amino acids: CASSQSSYEQFF. CDR3 nucleotide sequence: TGCGCCAGCAGCCAATCCAGTTATGAGCAGTTCTTC.